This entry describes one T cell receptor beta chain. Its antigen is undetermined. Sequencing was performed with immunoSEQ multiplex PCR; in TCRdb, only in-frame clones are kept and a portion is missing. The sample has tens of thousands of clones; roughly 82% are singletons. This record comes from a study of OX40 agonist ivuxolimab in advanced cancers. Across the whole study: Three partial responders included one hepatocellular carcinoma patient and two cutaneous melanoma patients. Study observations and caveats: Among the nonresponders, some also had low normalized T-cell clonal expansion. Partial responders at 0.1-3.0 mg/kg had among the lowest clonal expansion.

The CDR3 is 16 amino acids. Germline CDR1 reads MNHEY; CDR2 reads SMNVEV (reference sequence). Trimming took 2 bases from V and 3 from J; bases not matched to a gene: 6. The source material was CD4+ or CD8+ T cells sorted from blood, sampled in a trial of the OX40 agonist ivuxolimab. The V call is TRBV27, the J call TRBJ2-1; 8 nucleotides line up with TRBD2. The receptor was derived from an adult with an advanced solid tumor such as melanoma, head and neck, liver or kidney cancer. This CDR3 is CASSLILAGSYNEQFF. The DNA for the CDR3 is TGTGCCAGCAGTTTAATTTTAGCGGGGAGCTACAATGAGCAGTTCTTC.